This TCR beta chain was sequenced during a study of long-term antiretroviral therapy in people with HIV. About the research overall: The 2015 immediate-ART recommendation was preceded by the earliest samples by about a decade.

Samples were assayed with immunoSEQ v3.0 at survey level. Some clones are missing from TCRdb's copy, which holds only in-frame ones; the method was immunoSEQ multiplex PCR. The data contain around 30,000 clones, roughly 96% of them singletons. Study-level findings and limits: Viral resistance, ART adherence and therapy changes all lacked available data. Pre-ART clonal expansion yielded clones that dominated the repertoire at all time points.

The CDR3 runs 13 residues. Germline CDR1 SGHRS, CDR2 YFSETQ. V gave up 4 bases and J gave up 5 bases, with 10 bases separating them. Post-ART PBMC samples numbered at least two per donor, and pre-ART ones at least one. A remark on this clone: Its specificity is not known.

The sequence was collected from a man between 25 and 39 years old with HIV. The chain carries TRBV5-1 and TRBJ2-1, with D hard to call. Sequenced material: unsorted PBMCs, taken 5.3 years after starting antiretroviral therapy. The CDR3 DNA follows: TGCGCCAGCAGCCGTGACCCGGACAATGAGCAGTTCTTC. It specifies CASSRDPDNEQFF.